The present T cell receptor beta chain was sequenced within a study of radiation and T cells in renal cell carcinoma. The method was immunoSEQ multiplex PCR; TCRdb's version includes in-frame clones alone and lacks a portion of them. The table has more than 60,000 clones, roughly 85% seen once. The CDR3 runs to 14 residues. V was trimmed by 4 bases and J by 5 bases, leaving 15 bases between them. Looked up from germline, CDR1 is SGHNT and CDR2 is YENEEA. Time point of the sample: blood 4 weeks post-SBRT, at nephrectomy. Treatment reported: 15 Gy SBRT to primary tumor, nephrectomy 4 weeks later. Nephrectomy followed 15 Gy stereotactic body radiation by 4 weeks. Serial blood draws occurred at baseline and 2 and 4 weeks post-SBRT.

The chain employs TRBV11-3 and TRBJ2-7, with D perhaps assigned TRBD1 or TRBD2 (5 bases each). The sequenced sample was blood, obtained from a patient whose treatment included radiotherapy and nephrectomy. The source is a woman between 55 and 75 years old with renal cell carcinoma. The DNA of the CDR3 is TGTGCCAGCAGCTCCGACTCTGGGGGTCACGAGCAGTACTTC. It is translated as CASSSDSGGHEQYF.